This paragraph covers one T cell receptor beta chain sequence. Antigen specificity is unknown. This specimen comes from a study of T cell repertoires in cytomegalovirus infection. Study-wide points: It was HLA-C-restricted CMV-specific TCR beta clonotypes that dominated the response ex vivo.

Via MiXCR, TCRdb re-called the reads, giving one row per CDR3 protein. The table records 700,000 to 850,000 distinct CDR3 sequences, approximately 32% of them present only once. The starting material was cultured CD8+ T cells from PBMCs, obtained from culture after CMV antigen stimulation. This TCR was sampled from a human donor in good health (CMV status not recorded). Some clones in this sample may be carry-over from other donors' samples.

CDR3 region: CASMRHGDVDYGYTF. The CDR3 DNA is TGTGCCAGCATGCGGCACGGGGACGTGGACTATGGCTACACCTTC. V is TRBV6-6 and J is TRBJ1-2; possible D gene TRBD1, 5 bases. V was cut by 7 bases and J by 3 bases, with 18 bases left in between. CDR1 and CDR2 (germline): MNHNY, SVGAGI (reference sequence). The CDR3 loop spans 15 amino acids.